This T cell receptor (beta chain) was captured in a study of cytomegalovirus exposure and HLA in healthy donors. Findings of the study overall: Investigators reported over 150 TCR beta chains as tied to cytomegalovirus. Later analysis demonstrated an association between a missense DCLRE1C variant and TCR beta V- and J-gene trimming. The authors later found most CMV-associated TCR beta chains appeared HLA-restricted.

In regard to this clone: Its antigen is unidentified.

The CDR3 runs 16 residues. Trimming took 4 bases from V and 6 from J, leaving 18 bases between them. The germline CDR1 and CDR2 sequences are SGHTA and FQGNSA. Primers for the PCR totalled 60 Vbeta and 13 Jbeta. Profiling relied on immunoSEQ multiplex PCR, and the TCRdb table lists in-frame clones only, not all of them. In the table there are 250,000 to 350,000 clones, about 75% of which are singletons. Sequencing input: PBMCs. This clonotype originated in a female donor in good health and CMV-seronegative. The chain couples TRBV7-2 to TRBJ1-4; D remains ambiguous. CDR3 sequence: CASSSKRGVSDEKLFF. CDR3 DNA sequence: TGTGCCAGCAGCTCTAAACGCGGGGTGTCAGATGAAAAACTGTTTTTT.